Listed here are 19 T cell receptor beta chains from one sample, sequenced in a study of blood T cells in healthy people across ages. Then a second PCR, running roughly 7 to 11 cycles, was carried out with a sample-barcoded 5' primer and a J-beta primer mix. One entry per CDR3 protein results from TCRdb running MiXCR on the 5' RACE reads. The sample yields about 670,000 distinct CDR3 sequences, about 50% seen once. The specimen was blood. Receptors were obtained from a woman of 80 years or more in good health.

This clonotype appeared many times. The chain joins TRBV9 to TRBJ2-1; tentatively, D is TRBD2 (6 bases). This CDR3 region has 15 residues. Germline CDR1 and CDR2: SGDLS and YYNGEE. The V gene lost 6 bases and the J gene lost 8 bases, with 21 bases spanning the gap. In nucleotides, the CDR3 is TGTGCCAGCACCCGGGCAGTGACCAGGAGGGATGAGCAGTTCTTC. It specifies CASTRAVTRRDEQFF.

Note on this clonotype: A much larger clone lies one base from this, so it may be a read error. The chain joins TRBV10-2 to TRBJ1-2; D ambiguous. Germline CDR1 WSHSY, CDR2 SAAADI. The CDR3 length is 11 residues. V lost 4 bases to trimming and J lost 7 bases, with 7 bases between them. The CDR3 bases are TGCGCCAGCAGTGGTCCGATTGGCTACACCTTC. This translates into CASSGPIGYTF.

The V call is TRBV20-1, the J call TRBJ2-6; TRBD1 agrees at 9 bases. CDR3 length: 15 amino acids. Per the germline V gene, CDR1 is DFQATT and CDR2 is SNEGSKA (reference sequence). The trim removed 3 bases at V and 2 bases at J, leaving 2 bases unmatched. CDR3 amino acids: CSARTGGAGANVLTF. In nucleotides, the CDR3 is TGCAGTGCTAGGACAGGGGGTGCTGGGGCCAACGTCCTGACTTTC.

With regard to this clonotype: This may stem from a read error, because a much larger clone lies one nucleotide away. This rearrangement joins TRBV4-1 to TRBJ2-7; 7 bases line up with TRBD2. CDR1 and CDR2 from the germline V gene are MGHRA and YSYEKL. The CDR3 covers 15 residues. The CDR3 nucleotides read TGCGCCAGCAGCCACCGGCTAGCGGCAACCTACAAGCAGTACTTC. This translates into CASSHRLAATYKQYF.

This clonotype was detected ten times or more. This chain uses TRBV28 with TRBJ2-3; possible D gene TRBD2, 5 bases. CDR3 size: 13 residues. V was clipped by 7 bases and J by 1 base, with 9 bases between them. Germline V gene lookup returns CDR1 MDHEN and CDR2 SYDVKM. The CDR3 sequence is CASTAAGTDTQYF. CDR3 DNA sequence: TGTGCCAGCACAGCGGCAGGCACAGATACGCAGTATTTT.

CDR3 protein: CASSPSVGYGYTF. CDR3 DNA sequence: TGTGCCAGCAGTCCGTCGGTGGGCTATGGCTACACCTTC. This chain uses TRBV7-6 with TRBJ1-2; D gene unclear. V was pared by 6 bases and J by 4 bases, with 12 bases between. The CDR3 contains 13 residues. Germline V CDR1 and CDR2: SGHVS, FNYEAQ.

This clonotype was observed many times. The chain has TRBV6-2 or TRBV6-3 and TRBJ2-4; maybe TRBD1 (5 bases). This CDR3 has 12 amino acids. The V gene's germline CDR1 is MNHEY and CDR2 SVGEGT. Trimming stripped 6 bases from V and 6 bases from J, with 9 bases between. The CDR3 spells CASSSDTNIQYF. CDR3 bases: TGTGCCAGCAGCTCGGACACAAACATTCAGTACTTC.

A few counts support this clonotype. This chain uses TRBV3-1 with TRBJ1-2; a weak D match, TRBD1 (5 bases). Trimming took 0 bases from V and 4 from J, leaving 12 bases between them. CDR3 length: 15 residues. CDR1 is LGHDT, CDR2 YNNKEL, per germline (reference sequence). The CDR3, as DNA: TGTGCCAGCAGCCAAGATTATGAGGGGCTCTATGGCTACACCTTC. This encodes CASSQDYEGLYGYTF.

This clonotype has ten or more counts. This rearrangement joins TRBV6-6 to TRBJ2-1; no reliable D call. Germline V gene lookup returns CDR1 MNHNY and CDR2 SVGAGI (reference sequence). V lost 0 bases and J 13 bases, leaving 10 bases between the germline ends. The CDR3 is made up of 12 amino acids. The CDR3 region is CASSYSLASQFF. The CDR3, as DNA: TGTGCCAGCAGTTACTCGCTGGCCAGTCAGTTCTTC.

The chain recombines TRBV2 with TRBJ2-5; TRBD2 matches at 12 bases. V dropped 6 bases and J dropped 5; count of bases not matched to a gene: 7. Germline-derived CDR1 and CDR2 are SNHLY and FYNNEI. The CDR3 runs 15 residues. The CDR3 nucleotides read TGTGCCAGCAGCTGGACTAGCGGGGCCCAGGAGACCCAGTACTTC. Protein product: CASSWTSGAQETQYF.

This clonotype has just a few counts. The chain uses TRBV12-3 or TRBV12-4 and TRBJ1-6, with D uncertain. The CDR3 spans 13 residues. The V end lost 6 bases, the J end lost 10 bases, and 13 bases lay between the germline ends. The CDR3 DNA is TGTGCCAGCAGCGGCAGTCTCAAATCACCCCTCCACTTT. Translation: CASSGSLKSPLHF.

On this clonotype itself: A read error may be the cause here, since a much bigger clone is one base away. The V gene is TRBV5-1, the J gene TRBJ2-5, with D perhaps TRBD1 (5 bases). V lost 4 bases to trimming and J lost 4 bases, with 11 bases between them. Germline assignment: CDR1 SGHRS and CDR2 YFSETQ. The CDR3 has 13 residues. The CDR3: CASSRDRLETQYF. The CDR3 region has the DNA TGCGCCAGCAGCCGCGACAGACTAGAGACCCAGTACTTC.

Of note for this clonotype: A single base separates this from a much larger clone, so it may be a read error. The rearrangement uses TRBV20-1 and TRBJ2-6, with D possibly TRBD1 on 6 matching bases. The germline V gene encodes CDR1 DFQATT and CDR2 SNEGSKA (reference sequence). The length of the CDR3 is 15 residues. V lost 2 bases and J lost 4, with 12 bases in between. CDR3: CSARCTGYGANVLTF. DNA of the CDR3: TGCAGTGCTAGATGTACAGGGTACGGGGCCAACGTCCTGACTTTC.

The chain links TRBV20-1 to TRBJ2-3; D might be TRBD1 (6 bases). The CDR3 is made up of 13 amino acids. Germline CDR1 and CDR2: DFQATT and SNEGSKA (reference sequence). The V end was cut by 6 bases, the J end by 0 bases, with 10 bases between. Written as DNA, the CDR3 is TGCAGTGCCGGGCAGGGGAGCACAGATACGCAGTATTTT. Amino acid sequence: CSAGQGSTDTQYF.

This clonotype was seen ten or more times. The chain recombines TRBV7-9 with TRBJ1-1; D is unclear. CDR3 length equals 12 residues. CDR1 and CDR2 from the germline V gene are SEHNR and FQNEAQ (reference sequence). The V gene lost 3 bases and the J gene lost 1 base, with 3 bases spanning the gap. In DNA form, the CDR3 reads TGTGCCAGCAGCTTTGAGAACACTGAAGCTTTCTTT. This translates into CASSFENTEAFF.

In this sample, this clonotype turned up many times. V and J are TRBV2 and TRBJ1-6; D is uncertain. The CDR3 contains 14 residues. Germline V gene lookup returns CDR1 SNHLY and CDR2 FYNNEI. Trimming stripped 7 bases from V and 8 bases from J, with 15 bases between. The chain's CDR3 is CASKNVEGYSPLHF. The CDR3 DNA reads TGTGCCAGCAAAAATGTTGAGGGTTATTCACCCCTCCACTTT.

The chain is built from TRBV29-1 and TRBJ2-7, with D perhaps being TRBD1 or TRBD2 (5 bases each). Germline lookup yields CDR1 SQVTM and CDR2 ANQGSEA. CDR3 size: 12 residues. The V end lost 7 bases, the J end lost 5 bases, and 15 bases lay between the germline ends. Here the CDR3 reads CSAIGGTHEQYF. Written as DNA, the CDR3 is TGCAGCGCCATTGGGGGTACCCACGAGCAGTACTTC.

This clonotype was counted once. The rearrangement joins TRBV7-9 to TRBJ2-7; 8 bases map to TRBD1. The CDR3 runs 14 residues. The germline V gene encodes CDR1 SEHNR and CDR2 FQNEAQ (reference sequence). V lost 6 bases to trimming and J lost 6 bases; unmatched junction nucleotides: 10. The CDR3 DNA sequence: TGTGCCAGCAGTTTCGGGACAGGAATGACCGAGCAGTACTTC. Translated: CASSFGTGMTEQYF.

The sample holds a few counts of this clonotype. The chain has TRBV7-8 and TRBJ1-1, with 7 bases fitting TRBD1. The trim removed 3 bases at V and 4 bases at J, leaving 5 bases unmatched. The CDR3 covers 14 residues. The germline CDR1 and CDR2 sequences are SGHVS and FQNEAQ. CDR3 sequence reads: CASSFRQGSTEAFF. The DNA for the CDR3 is TGTGCCAGCAGCTTTCGACAGGGCAGCACTGAAGCTTTCTTT.